This T cell receptor (beta chain) derives from a study of blood T cell repertoires in COVID-19. Study context: The study counted Cohort 3 donors as recovered given two negative PCRs, clearance, or symptom resolution. Italy, Spain and the United States were the sources of the convalescent and acute COVID-19 samples.

CDR3 length: 20 residues. V lost 1 base and J lost 1; bases outside the gene matches: 20. Assay: immunoSEQ multiplex PCR; the TCRdb copy retains only in-frame clones and omits some. The table lists approximately 150,000 clones, approximately 87% of them singletons, with 3.9% in the top ten. Grouping used clinical history reported by participants in a survey and questionnaire. V gene TRBV5-3 combines with J gene TRBJ2-7; 7 bases map to TRBD2. TRBV5-3 is identified as an open reading frame with a role that is uncertain. Sequenced material: PBMCs or T cells enriched from blood (not recorded which). The sequence derives from a man aged 45-65 years in a cohort exposed to, infected with or recovered from COVID-19 (not recorded which). The CDR3 sequence: CARSLKVLAGDCVLSYEQYF. The CDR3 DNA reads TGTGCCAGAAGCTTGAAGGTACTGGCGGGAGATTGTGTTTTATCCTACGAGCAGTACTTC.